Presented here are 18 T cell receptor beta chains from one specimen sequenced in a study of T cell responses to AZD1222 COVID-19 vaccine. The table came from immunoSEQ multiplex PCR; TCRdb's copy has only in-frame clones and leaves some out. The sample has under 300,000 clones, 90% to 95% seen once. This specimen was peripheral blood, taken on day 0 of AZD1222 vaccination. The receptors shown here come from an adult in good health.

The rearrangement joins TRBV3-1 (or the pseudogene TRBV3-2) to TRBJ1-5; 7 bases fit TRBD1. The CDR3 is 13 amino acids. Germline CDR1 reads LGHDT; CDR2 reads YNNKEL (reference sequence). Trimming at V came to 4 bases and at J to 6 bases, leaving 3 bases not matched to a gene. CDR3 loop: CASSLTGTQPQHF. The CDR3, as DNA: TGTGCCAGCAGCCTGACAGGGACTCAGCCCCAGCATTTT.

The chain joins TRBV5-1 to TRBJ2-1; maybe TRBD2 (5 bases). The CDR3 spans 14 residues. V lost 7 bases, J lost 6 bases, and 17 bases lay in between. Germline V gives CDR1 SGHRS, CDR2 YFSETQ. CDR3 sequence reads: CASAPGIGTNEQFF. CDR3 nucleotide sequence: TGCGCCAGCGCCCCGGGGATTGGCACCAATGAGCAGTTCTTC.

The rearrangement joins TRBV5-6 to TRBJ1-2; tentative D call: TRBD1 (5 bases). Germline-derived CDR1 and CDR2 are SGHDT and YYEEEE. Trimming left V 4 bases short and J 4 bases short, with 17 bases between. CDR3 length: 15 amino acids. The CDR3 here is CASSPLGGDLYGYTF. In DNA, the CDR3 is TGTGCCAGCAGCCCCCTCGGGGGGGATCTCTATGGCTACACCTTC. Based on the CDR3 plus reference TRBV5-6 and TRBJ1-2, the full variable domain is DAGVTQSPTHLIKTRGQQVTLRCSPKSGHDTVSWYQQALGQGPQFIFQYYEEEERQRGNFPDRFSGHQFPNYSSELNVNALLLGDSALYLCASSPLGGDLYGYTFGSGTRLTVV.

V usage is TRBV7-9 and J usage is TRBJ2-1; 11 bases align to TRBD2. This CDR3 is built from 17 residues. Per germline, CDR1 SEHNR and CDR2 FQNEAQ (reference sequence). The junction had 13 bases not matched to a gene; V was cut back by 5 bases and J by 7 bases. CDR3 coding DNA: TGTGCCAGCAGCCCACAAAGGCTAGCGGGAGGAGGTAATGAGCAGTTCTTC. Its protein is CASSPQRLAGGGNEQFF.

The chain uses TRBV11-2 and TRBJ2-5; TRBD2 matches 9 bases. The germline V gene encodes CDR1 SGHAT and CDR2 FQNNGV. This CDR3 has 13 residues. Trimming at V came to 6 bases and at J to 4 bases, leaving 3 bases not matched to a gene. The chain's CDR3 is CASSSSGGETQYF. The CDR3 DNA reads as TGTGCCAGCAGTAGTAGCGGGGGAGAGACCCAGTACTTC.

This clone was detected a few times. V gene TRBV2 combines with J gene TRBJ1-5; 8 nucleotides line up with TRBD1. Germline V gene data show CDR1 as SNHLY and CDR2 as FYNNEI. The CDR3 totals 12 residues. The trim removed 10 bases at V and 6 bases at J, leaving 5 bases unmatched. CDR3 nucleotide sequence: TGTGCCATCCAGGGGGCGGGTCAGCCCCAGCATTTT. Translating it yields CAIQGAGQPQHF.

The V and J genes are TRBV28 and TRBJ1-5; D gene unclear. In germline, CDR1 is MDHEN, CDR2 SYDVKM. The CDR3 is made up of 12 amino acids. V was trimmed by 1 base and J by 12 bases, leaving 10 bases between them. CDR3 in amino acids: CASSLLGRDQHF. DNA for the CDR3: TGTGCCAGCAGTTTATTAGGGAGGGACCAGCATTTT.

The chain recombines TRBV27 with TRBJ2-2; D not certain. Germline V gene lookup returns CDR1 MNHEY and CDR2 SMNVEV (reference sequence). V was trimmed by 6 bases and J by 2 bases, leaving 7 bases between them. The CDR3 contains 13 residues. CDR3 in DNA: TGTGCCAGCAGCCCGGCAAACACCGGGGAGCTGTTTTTT. Its protein product is CASSPANTGELFF.

This clone was seen once. The CDR3 coding sequence is TGTGCCAGCAGCTTGGTGGAATTCGGCTACACCTTC. It translates to CASSLVEFGYTF. The chain joins TRBV5-5 to TRBJ1-2; D remains ambiguous. The CDR3 extends over 12 amino acids. CDR1 is SGHKS and CDR2 is YYEKEE in the germline V gene (reference sequence). V was shortened by 0 bases and J by 8 bases, with 8 bases between the two germline ends.

The chain joins TRBV28 to TRBJ2-7; 9 bases match TRBD2. This CDR3 is 15 amino acids long. Germline V gives CDR1 MDHEN, CDR2 SYDVKM. The trim removed 5 bases at V and 1 base at J, leaving 6 bases unmatched. CDR3 in DNA: TGTGCCAGCAGTATAGCGGGGGCGAAGTCCTACGAGCAGTACTTC. Translated, it gives CASSIAGAKSYEQYF.

V gene TRBV7-9 combines with J gene TRBJ2-2; no firm D call. The germline V gene encodes CDR1 SEHNR and CDR2 FQNEAQ (reference sequence). The CDR3 has 14 residues. The germline V and J ends were trimmed by 3 bases and 5 bases, with 10 bases remaining between them. DNA of the CDR3: TGTGCCAGCAGCTTTTCGGGTTTGACCGGGGAGCTGTTTTTT. This translates into CASSFSGLTGELFF.

CDR3 protein: CASSPSGTSGYEQYF. CDR3 nucleotide sequence: TGCGCCAGCAGCCCGTCCGGGACTAGCGGCTACGAGCAGTACTTC. The V call is TRBV4-3, the J call TRBJ2-7, with 11 bases aligning to TRBD2. V lost 4 bases and J lost 3; bases outside the gene matches: 5. From germline, CDR1 is LGHNA and CDR2 YSLEER. This CDR3 contains 15 residues.

The gene calls are TRBV5-1 and TRBJ1-4, with TRBD1 identical over 12 bases. The CDR3 spans 18 residues. V shed 0 bases, J shed 7 bases, and the junction held 10 bases outside the gene matches. The germline CDR1 and CDR2 sequences are SGHRS and YFSETQ. In DNA form, the CDR3 reads TGCGCCAGCAGCTTGGCCCCCGGGACAGGGGGCGGGGGTGAAAAACTGTTTTTT. Translation: CASSLAPGTGGGGEKLFF.

This chain links TRBV7-9 with TRBJ2-7; perhaps TRBD1 as D (6 bases). V lost 5 bases, J lost 5 bases, and 13 bases lay in between. Per germline, CDR1 SEHNR and CDR2 FQNEAQ (reference sequence). CDR3 length: 13 amino acids. This CDR3 reads CASSPPGQNEQYF. The CDR3 nucleotides read TGTGCCAGCAGCCCACCCGGACAGAACGAGCAGTACTTC.

The rearrangement uses TRBV4-2 and TRBJ2-2; D unresolved. The CDR3 contains 13 residues. Germline CDR1 is LGHNA and CDR2 is YNFKEQ. V was cut by 4 bases and J by 4 bases, with 7 bases left in between. CDR3 region: CASSPHGTGELFF. The CDR3 DNA is TGTGCCAGCAGCCCACACGGCACCGGGGAGCTGTTTTTT.

This clone was seen a handful of times. J is TRBJ1-6 and V is TRBV9; perhaps TRBD1 as D (5 bases). V dropped 9 bases and J dropped 5 bases, with 12 bases sitting between them. Germline V gene data show CDR1 as SGDLS and CDR2 as YYNGEE. The CDR3 runs 13 residues. CDR3 loop: CATPSGDNSPLHF. The CDR3 nucleotides are TGTGCCACCCCTTCGGGGGATAATTCACCCCTCCACTTT.

The CDR3 DNA sequence: TGTGCCAGTAGTATAGCCTCCCGGGGGAATGGCTACACCTTC. This codes for CASSIASRGNGYTF. The rearrangement uses TRBV19 and TRBJ1-2; perhaps TRBD1 as D (5 bases). The CDR3 has 14 residues. With 1 base removed from V and 6 bases from J, the gap between germline ends came to 12 bases. Germline lookup yields CDR1 LNHDA and CDR2 SQIVND (reference sequence). Using reference TRBV19 and TRBJ1-2 for the parts outside the CDR3, the full variable domain is DGGITQSPKYLFRKEGQNVTLSCEQNLNHDAMYWYRQDPGQGLRLIYYSQIVNDFQKGDIAEGYSVSREKKESFPLTVTSAQKNPTAFYLCASSIASRGNGYTFGSGTRLTVV.

This clone showed up just once. V usage is TRBV7-2 and J usage is TRBJ2-5; D uncertain. The CDR3 has 15 residues. The germline gives CDR1 SGHTA, CDR2 FQGNSA. With 0 bases removed from V and 4 bases from J, the gap between germline ends came to 12 bases. Here the CDR3 reads CASSLAGTWTETQYF. In nucleotides, the CDR3 is TGTGCCAGCAGCTTAGCGGGTACCTGGACAGAGACCCAGTACTTC.